This T cell receptor beta chain was documented in a study of cytomegalovirus exposure and HLA in healthy donors. Study-level findings and limits: Earlier analysis looked at TCR beta V segments, and most were productive about 87% or about 30% of the time. Prediction of most subjects' HLA-A and HLA-B alleles by TCR beta sequences was reportedly accurate. A few CMV-associated chains proved CMV antigen-specific in vitro.

PCR primers comprised 60 Vbeta and 13 Jbeta primers. The data were produced by immunoSEQ multiplex PCR, yet TCRdb's version contains in-frame clones alone and is incomplete. Of approximately 160,000 clones listed, roughly 71% are singletons. A word on this clone: The antigen is undetermined.

Germline values: CDR1 SGHVS, CDR2 FNYEAQ. The CDR3 spans 15 residues. V was pared by 4 bases and J by 11 bases, with 11 bases of the junction left unmatched. V usage is TRBV7-6 and J usage is TRBJ1-4, with TRBD1 matching over 9 bases. Input material: PBMCs. The origin of this receptor is a male donor in good health and CMV-seropositive. CDR3 sequence reads: CASSYRDRAMGKLFF. As DNA, the CDR3 is TGTGCCAGCAGCTATCGGGACAGGGCGATGGGGAAACTGTTTTTT.